These 15 T cell receptor beta chains were all obtained from the same sample, sequenced in a study of shared clonotypes between healthy human individuals. The assay was immunoSEQ multiplex PCR, and TCRdb's table has in-frame clones only and misses some. The profile covers over a million clones, with roughly 96% appearing a single time and roughly 1.2% taken by the ten largest. The sequencing sample was made of naive CD4+ T cells sorted from blood. The subset here: CD45RA+ positively selected. The source is a man aged 25-45 years in good health.

The chain carries TRBV11-2 and TRBJ2-7; D uncertain. Trimming removed 4 bases at V and 0 bases at J, with 10 bases between. In germline, CDR1 is SGHAT, CDR2 FQNNGV. The CDR3 length is 14 residues. Here the CDR3 reads CASSSDVSSYEQYF. CDR3 sequence (DNA): TGTGCCAGCAGCTCGGATGTTAGCTCCTACGAGCAGTACTTC.

The J gene is TRBJ1-5, the V gene TRBV19, with a weak D call TRBD1 (5 bases). V was clipped by 6 bases and J by 2 bases, with 17 bases between them. The CDR3 length is 16 residues. The germline gives CDR1 LNHDA, CDR2 SQIVND (reference sequence). For the CDR3, the DNA is TGTGCCAGTAGCACCAACCCGACAGTAGGCAATCAGCCCCAGCATTTT. Protein: CASSTNPTVGNQPQHF.

This clone is a singleton in its sample. This sequence joins TRBV4-1 and TRBJ2-7, with D tentatively TRBD1 (5 bases). The CDR3 is 16 residues long. Germline lookup yields CDR1 MGHRA and CDR2 YSYEKL. The ends were cut back, 4 bases at V and 0 bases at J, with 16 bases in the middle. Here the CDR3 reads CASSPDDSYNSYEQYF. In nucleotides, the CDR3 is TGCGCCAGCAGCCCCGATGACAGCTATAACTCCTACGAGCAGTACTTC.

This sequence joins TRBV5-4 and TRBJ2-7, with 11 bases aligning to TRBD2. V lost 1 base and J lost 4; bases outside the gene matches: 1. This CDR3 contains 14 residues. Germline loops: CDR1 SGHNT, CDR2 YYREEE (reference sequence). The CDR3 DNA reads as TGTGCCAGCAGCTTGTCTAGCGGGAGGTACGAGCAGTACTTC. This translates into CASSLSSGRYEQYF.

The V and J genes are TRBV27 and TRBJ2-7, with TRBD2 matching 14 bases. CDR3 length: 17 amino acids. Trimming at V came to 0 bases and at J to 5 bases, leaving 6 bases not matched to a gene. Germline assignment: CDR1 MNHEY and CDR2 SMNVEV (reference sequence). CDR3 residues: CASSLSGTSGSLDEQYF. CDR3 nucleotides: TGTGCCAGCAGTTTATCGGGGACTAGCGGGAGTCTCGACGAGCAGTACTTC.

The chain uses TRBV19 and TRBJ2-1, with D maybe TRBD1 (6 bases). The ends were cut back, 4 bases at V and 0 bases at J, with 10 bases in the middle. The CDR3 sequence is 15 residues long. The germline gives CDR1 LNHDA, CDR2 SQIVND (reference sequence). CDR3 bases: TGTGCCAGTAGTACCGACAGGAGCTCCTACAATGAGCAGTTCTTC. Protein product: CASSTDRSSYNEQFF.

In its sample, this clone was seen once. This chain connects TRBV19 to TRBJ2-1; possibly TRBD2 for D (5 bases). The germline CDR1 and CDR2 sequences are LNHDA and SQIVND (reference sequence). With 5 bases removed from V and 7 bases from J, the gap between germline ends came to 21 bases. CDR3 size: 16 residues. The CDR3 loop is CASSPWTVQTSNEQFF. CDR3 nucleotide sequence: TGTGCCAGTAGTCCCTGGACTGTACAGACGTCGAATGAGCAGTTCTTC.

CDR3 sequence (DNA): TGTGCCAGCAGCCTGCAAGGGCTCAGCACAGATACGCAGTATTTT. It encodes CASSLQGLSTDTQYF. The rearrangement joins TRBV11-2 to TRBJ2-3; D uncertain. Trimming took 5 bases from V and 0 from J, leaving 12 bases between them. Germline-derived CDR1 and CDR2 are SGHAT and FQNNGV. This CDR3 region has 15 residues.

This chain joins TRBV15 and TRBJ2-7, with TRBD2 matching over 7 bases. The length of the CDR3 is 14 residues. Looked up from germline, CDR1 is LNHNV and CDR2 is YYDKDF (reference sequence). With V trimmed by 4 bases and J by 2 bases, 5 bases remained unmatched. The CDR3 sequence is CATSIRRETYEQYF. In DNA, the CDR3 is TGTGCCACCAGCATCCGGCGGGAGACCTACGAGCAGTACTTC.

The genes are TRBV27 and TRBJ2-3; 8 bases are shared with TRBD2. The CDR3 has 15 residues. Germline V CDR1 and CDR2: MNHEY, SMNVEV (reference sequence). V gave up 5 bases and J gave up 7 bases; unmatched junction bases: 11. CDR3 in amino acids: CASSVRGGIWHTQYF. The CDR3 nucleotides are TGTGCCAGCAGTGTCCGGGGGGGGATATGGCATACGCAGTATTTT.

The chain joins TRBV19 to TRBJ2-3; D gene ambiguous. The V end lost 9 bases, the J end lost 2 bases, and 9 bases lay between the germline ends. The CDR3 extends over 12 amino acids. CDR1 is LNHDA, CDR2 SQIVND, per germline (reference sequence). The CDR3 spells CASTLPTDTQYF. The CDR3 DNA reads TGTGCCAGCACTCTACCCACAGATACGCAGTATTTT.

The chain joins TRBV27 to TRBJ2-1; 9 bases fit TRBD2. With 1 base clipped from V and 5 bases from J, the junction kept 6 bases outside the gene matches. Germline V lookup: CDR1 MNHEY, CDR2 SMNVEV (reference sequence). The CDR3 is 16 residues long. The DNA for the CDR3 is TGTGCCAGCAGTTTATTCGTAGCGGGAGTTGACAATGAGCAGTTCTTC. Residues: CASSLFVAGVDNEQFF.

In the case of this clone: Other DNA variants within this sample encode the same CDR3. This chain uses TRBV27 with TRBJ2-7; TRBD1 aligns across 7 bases. CDR1 MNHEY and CDR2 SMNVEV come from the germline V gene (reference sequence). Germline trimming cut 6 bases from V and 3 bases from J; bases unmatched to any gene: 5. The CDR3 length is 13 residues. CDR3 coding DNA: TGTGCCAGCAGGCGACAGGGCGTCTACGAGCAGTACTTC. It codes for CASRRQGVYEQYF.

This rearrangement joins TRBV29-1 to TRBJ2-5; 8 bases line up with TRBD2. Per the germline V gene, CDR1 is SQVTM and CDR2 is ANQGSEA. V dropped 4 bases and J dropped 4; count of bases not matched to a gene: 8. CDR3 length equals 14 residues. The CDR3 loop is CSVVPAGARETQYF. CDR3 sequence (DNA): TGCAGCGTTGTACCAGCGGGAGCCAGAGAGACCCAGTACTTC.

This clone was observed a single time. The chain has TRBV4-1 and TRBJ2-5, with 16 bases identical to TRBD2. Germline loops: CDR1 MGHRA, CDR2 YSYEKL. The CDR3 loop spans 15 amino acids. Germline trimming cut 4 bases from V and 5 bases from J; bases unmatched to any gene: 1. In DNA form, the CDR3 reads TGCGCCAGCAGCCTGGGACTAGCGGGAGGGGAGACCCAGTACTTC. Translated, it gives CASSLGLAGGETQYF.